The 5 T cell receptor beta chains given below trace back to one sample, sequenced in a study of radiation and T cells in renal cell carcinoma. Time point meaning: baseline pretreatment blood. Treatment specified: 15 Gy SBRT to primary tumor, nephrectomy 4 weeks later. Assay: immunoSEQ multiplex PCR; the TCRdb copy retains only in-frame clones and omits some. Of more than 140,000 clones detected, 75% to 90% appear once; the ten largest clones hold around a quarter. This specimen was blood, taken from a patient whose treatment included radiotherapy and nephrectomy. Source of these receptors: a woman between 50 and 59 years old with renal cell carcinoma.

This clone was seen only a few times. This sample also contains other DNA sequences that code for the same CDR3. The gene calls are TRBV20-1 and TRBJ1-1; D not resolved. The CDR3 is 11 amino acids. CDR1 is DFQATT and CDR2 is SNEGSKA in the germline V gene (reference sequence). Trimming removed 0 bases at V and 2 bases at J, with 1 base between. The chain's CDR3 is CSARENTEAFF. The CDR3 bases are TGCAGTGCTAGAGAAAACACTGAAGCTTTCTTT.

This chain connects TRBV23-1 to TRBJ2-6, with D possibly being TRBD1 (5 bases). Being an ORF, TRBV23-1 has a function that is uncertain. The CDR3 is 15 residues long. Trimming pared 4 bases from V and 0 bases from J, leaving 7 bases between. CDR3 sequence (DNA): TGCGCCAGCAGTCGACAGATCTCTGGGGCCAACGTCCTGACTTTC. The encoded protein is CASSRQISGANVLTF.

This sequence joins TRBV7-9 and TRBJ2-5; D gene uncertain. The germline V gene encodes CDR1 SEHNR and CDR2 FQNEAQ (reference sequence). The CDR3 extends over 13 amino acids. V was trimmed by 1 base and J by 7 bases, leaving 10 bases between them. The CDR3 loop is CASSLGRDGTQYF. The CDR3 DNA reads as TGTGCCAGCAGCTTAGGGCGCGACGGGACCCAGTACTTC.

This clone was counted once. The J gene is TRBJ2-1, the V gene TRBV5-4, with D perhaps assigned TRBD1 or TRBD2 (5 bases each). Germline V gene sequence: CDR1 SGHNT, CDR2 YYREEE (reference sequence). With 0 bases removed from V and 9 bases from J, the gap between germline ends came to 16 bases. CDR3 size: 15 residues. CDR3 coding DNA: TGTGCCAGCAGCTTGGTGCTGGGGGAATCCGGTGAGCAGTTCTTC. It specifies CASSLVLGESGEQFF.

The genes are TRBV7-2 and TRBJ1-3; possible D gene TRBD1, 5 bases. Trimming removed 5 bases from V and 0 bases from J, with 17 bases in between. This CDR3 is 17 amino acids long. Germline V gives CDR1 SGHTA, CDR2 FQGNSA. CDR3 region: CASSPQHQGSSGNTIYF. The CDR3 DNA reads TGTGCCAGCAGCCCACAGCACCAGGGAAGCTCTGGAAACACCATATATTTT.